The 25 T cell receptor beta chains below come from one sample, sequenced in a study of blood T cells in healthy people across ages. Next came a second PCR, run for 7 to 11 cycles, which used a sample-barcoded 5' primer along with a J-beta primer mix. MiXCR was run by TCRdb on the 5' RACE reads, yielding one entry per CDR3 protein. The profile shows over 950,000 distinct CDR3 sequences, approximately 38% of them singletons. Sequences were obtained from blood. These receptors were collected from a man younger than 35 in good health.

This chain connects TRBV7-2 to TRBJ2-3; possible D gene TRBD2, 7 bases. Germline CDR1 reads SGHTA; CDR2 reads FQGNSA. This CDR3 spans 16 amino acids. V was pared by 3 bases and J by 3 bases, with 16 bases between. CDR3 coding DNA: TGTGCCAGCAGCTTTGGGGGGGGGCCGAGGACAGATACGCAGTATTTT. It translates to CASSFGGGPRTDTQYF.

The count of this clonotype is one. The chain has TRBV7-6 and TRBJ2-2; D unclear. Germline-derived CDR1 and CDR2 are SGHVS and FNYEAQ. The germline V and J ends were trimmed by 1 base and 8 bases, with 14 bases remaining between them. The CDR3 covers 15 residues. The CDR3 protein is CASSLGLPDAGELFF. CDR3 DNA: TGTGCCAGCAGCTTAGGTCTCCCAGACGCTGGGGAGCTGTTTTTT.

The chain combines TRBV5-6 with TRBJ2-1, with D perhaps matching TRBD1 (5 bases). V lost 4 bases to trimming and J lost 5 bases, with 10 bases between them. Germline lookup yields CDR1 SGHDT and CDR2 YYEEEE. The CDR3 is 13 residues long. CDR3 DNA: TGTGCCAGCAGCCCCGCAGGGAACAATGAGCAGTTCTTC. Amino acid sequence: CASSPAGNNEQFF.

This clonotype was counted only a few times. CDR3 loop: CASSYSQGALDTEAFF. The CDR3 DNA is TGTGCCAGCAGTTATAGTCAGGGGGCTTTGGACACTGAAGCTTTCTTT. The gene calls are TRBV27 and TRBJ1-1; 8 nucleotides line up with TRBD1. There are 16 residues in the CDR3. The V segment lost 4 bases and the J segment 3 bases; nucleotides outside the gene matches: 10. In germline, CDR1 is MNHEY, CDR2 SMNVEV (reference sequence).

This clonotype came up a few times. This chain uses TRBV28 with TRBJ2-5; no definite D call. CDR3 length equals 13 residues. The germline V gene has CDR1 MDHEN and CDR2 SYDVKM. Trimming took 6 bases from V and 2 from J, leaving 10 bases between them. The CDR3 nucleotides are TGTGCCAGCAGCCACAACGAACAAGAGACCCAGTACTTC. Translated, it gives CASSHNEQETQYF. Filled out from reference TRBV28 and TRBJ2-5, the complete variable domain reads DVKVTQSSRYLVKRTGEKVFLECVQDMDHENMFWYRQDPGLGLRLIYFSYDVKMKEKGDIPEGYSVSREKKERFSLILESASTNQTSMYLCASSHNEQETQYFGPGTRLLVL.

Only one count was recorded for this clonotype. The gene calls are TRBV20-1 and TRBJ1-6; a weak D match, TRBD1 (5 bases). V dropped 6 bases and J dropped 7 bases, with 19 bases sitting between them. CDR1 is DFQATT and CDR2 is SNEGSKA in the germline V gene (reference sequence). The CDR3 runs 15 residues. The CDR3 loop is CSALDTRRLNSPLHF. DNA for the CDR3: TGCAGTGCCCTGGACACCCGCCGATTAAATTCACCCCTCCACTTT.

This chain connects TRBV15 to TRBJ2-7; D not resolved. Trimming cost V 0 bases and J 6 bases, with 6 bases left between them. The germline V gene encodes CDR1 LNHNV and CDR2 YYDKDF (reference sequence). The CDR3 loop spans 12 amino acids. CDR3 in DNA: TGTGCCACCAGCAGAGATAGGGTCGAGCAGTACTTC. Translated, it gives CATSRDRVEQYF. The full variable domain, its missing parts supplied by reference TRBV15 and TRBJ2-7, is DAMVIQNPRYQVTQFGKPVTLSCSQTLNHNVMYWYQQKSSQAPKLLFHYYDKDFNNEADTPDNFQSRRPNTSFCFLDIRSPGLGDTAMYLCATSRDRVEQYFGPGTRLTVT.

This chain links TRBV29-1 with TRBJ2-5; D is unresolved. Germline CDR1 is SQVTM and CDR2 is ANQGSEA. The CDR3 loop spans 14 amino acids. Trimming pared 5 bases from V and 1 base from J, leaving 14 bases between. In DNA, the CDR3 is TGCAGCGTTATGCCGGCAGCGATCCAAGAGACCCAGTACTTC. Translation gives CSVMPAAIQETQYF.

In DNA form, the CDR3 reads TGTGCCAGCAGCACCACAGGGGCTAAGAACATTCAGTACTTC. As protein: CASSTTGAKNIQYF. This rearrangement joins TRBV7-9 to TRBJ2-4; 7 positions agree with TRBD1. This CDR3 has 14 amino acids. Trimming removed 5 bases from V and 7 bases from J; junction bases left unmatched: 8. CDR1 and CDR2 (germline): SEHNR, FQNEAQ (reference sequence).

This clonotype appeared a few times. The rearrangement joins TRBV19 to TRBJ1-3; 10 bases are shared with TRBD1. CDR3 size: 14 residues. Germline-derived CDR1 and CDR2 are LNHDA and SQIVND (reference sequence). With 6 bases clipped from V and 8 bases from J, the junction kept 7 bases outside the gene matches. The CDR3 bases are TGTGCCAGTAGCCCCGGGACAGGGGAATACACCATATATTTT. This sequence encodes CASSPGTGEYTIYF. The full variable domain, rest sourced from reference TRBV19 and TRBJ1-3, is DGGITQSPKYLFRKEGQNVTLSCEQNLNHDAMYWYRQDPGQGLRLIYYSQIVNDFQKGDIAEGYSVSREKKESFPLTVTSAQKNPTAFYLCASSPGTGEYTIYFGEGSWLTVV.

The chain is built from TRBV29-1 and TRBJ1-4; perhaps TRBD1 as D (5 bases). V lost 0 bases and J 10 bases, leaving 9 bases between the germline ends. This CDR3 region has 12 residues. Germline V gene data show CDR1 as SQVTM and CDR2 as ANQGSEA. The CDR3 sequence: CSVEDPGRKLFF. CDR3 in DNA: TGCAGCGTTGAAGATCCGGGGCGAAAACTGTTTTTT.

This chain connects TRBV10-3 to TRBJ1-5; D perhaps matches TRBD1 (5 bases). V lost 0 bases, J lost 3 bases, and 9 bases lay in between. Germline V gene lookup returns CDR1 ENHRY and CDR2 SYGVKD. This CDR3 has 15 residues. This CDR3 is CAISESDSPNQPQHF. The CDR3 DNA sequence: TGTGCCATCAGTGAGTCTGACAGCCCCAATCAGCCCCAGCATTTT.

The rearrangement joins TRBV10-3 to TRBJ2-5; D is possibly TRBD1 (6 bases). The DNA matches TRBJ2-7 better at its end, which makes the J call doubtful. This CDR3 region has 15 residues. Germline V gene sequence: CDR1 ENHRY, CDR2 SYGVKD. The CDR3 spells CAISELAGAPYEQYF. CDR3 nucleotides: TGTGCCATCAGTGAGTTGGCAGGGGCGCCCTACGAGCAGTACTTC.

This clonotype was observed a few times. The genes are TRBV20-1 and TRBJ2-1, with TRBD2 identical over 10 bases. Germline V CDR1 and CDR2: DFQATT, SNEGSKA (reference sequence). J lost 4 bases, V lost 3 bases, and 6 bases had no gene match. The CDR3 sequence is 15 residues long. CDR3 nucleotides: TGCAGTGCTAGGGTAGCGGGGGGTAGTTACAATGAGCAGTTCTTC. Translating gives CSARVAGGSYNEQFF.

V usage is TRBV20-1 and J usage is TRBJ2-3; 8 bases are a match to TRBD1. J lost 5 bases, V lost 3 bases, and 4 bases had no gene match. Germline V lookup: CDR1 DFQATT, CDR2 SNEGSKA (reference sequence). This CDR3 comprises 13 residues. The CDR3 region is CSASGQGLDTQYF. In DNA form, the CDR3 reads TGCAGTGCTAGCGGACAGGGCTTAGATACGCAGTATTTT.

V is TRBV9 and J is TRBJ2-2; no clear D. The germline gives CDR1 SGDLS, CDR2 YYNGEE. Trimming left V 0 bases short and J 3 bases short, with 6 bases between. The CDR3 consists of 14 residues. CDR3 amino acids: CASSVVAYTGELFF. DNA of the CDR3: TGTGCCAGCAGCGTAGTTGCCTACACCGGGGAGCTGTTTTTT.

This clonotype was observed a handful of times. The CDR3 sequence: CASSLESSWNTQYF. In nucleotides, the CDR3 is TGTGCCAGCAGCTTAGAGAGTAGCTGGAATACGCAGTATTTT. V is TRBV7-2 and J is TRBJ2-3; no firm D call. This CDR3 comprises 14 residues. Germline loops: CDR1 SGHTA, CDR2 FQGNSA. The V end lost 1 base, the J end lost 7 bases, and 12 bases lay between the germline ends. Full variable domain (remainder filled in from reference TRBV7-2 and TRBJ2-3): GAGVSQSPSNKVTEKGKDVELRCDPISGHTALYWYRQSLGQGLEFLIYFQGNSAPDKSGLPSDRFSAERTGGSVSTLTIQRTQQEDSAVYLCASSLESSWNTQYFGPGTRLTVL.

This clonotype was counted between two and nine times. The chain couples TRBV10-3 to TRBJ1-2, with D possibly TRBD1 on 5 matching bases. Trimming removed 4 bases at V and 8 bases at J, with 14 bases between. This CDR3 has 13 amino acids. CDR1 and CDR2 from the germline V gene are ENHRY and SYGVKD. The CDR3 coding sequence is TGTGCCATCAGTGGAGGGACCCCGCGGGGCTACACCTTC. It specifies CAISGGTPRGYTF.

Ten or more counts support this clonotype. In DNA, the CDR3 is TGCAGCGTTGAAGGACAGGGAAGGTCAACAGATACGCAGTATTTT. Translated, it gives CSVEGQGRSTDTQYF. V gene TRBV29-1 combines with J gene TRBJ2-3; 7 nucleotides agree with TRBD1. The CDR3 covers 15 residues. CDR1 SQVTM and CDR2 ANQGSEA come from the germline V gene. With 1 base clipped from V and 3 bases from J, the junction kept 7 bases outside the gene matches.

This clonotype was seen a handful of times. The chain recombines TRBV3-1 with TRBJ2-1; no reliable D call. Germline CDR1 reads LGHDT; CDR2 reads YNNKEL (reference sequence). Trimming stripped 2 bases from V and 5 bases from J, with 7 bases between. CDR3 length equals 13 residues. This chain's CDR3 is CASSQYMNNEQFF. The DNA of the CDR3 is TGTGCCAGCAGCCAATATATGAACAATGAGCAGTTCTTC.

This chain connects TRBV7-6 to TRBJ2-3; D remains ambiguous. The germline V gene has CDR1 SGHVS and CDR2 FNYEAQ. The CDR3 extends over 13 amino acids. The V and J ends lost 5 bases and 4 bases respectively, with 10 bases between them. CDR3 nucleotide sequence: TGTGCCAGCAGCCGATATTACGCAGATACGCAGTATTTT. It codes for CASSRYYADTQYF. The full variable domain, in which reference TRBV7-6 and TRBJ2-3 provide the parts outside the CDR3, is GAGVSQSPRYKVTKRGQDVALRCDPISGHVSLYWYRQALGQGPEFLTYFNYEAQQDKSGLPNDRFSAERPEGSISTLTIQRTEQRDSAMYRCASSRYYADTQYFGPGTRLTVL.

This clonotype appeared a single time. The genes are TRBV30 and TRBJ1-3; D is unresolved. CDR3 length: 12 amino acids. The germline V gene encodes CDR1 GTSNPN and CDR2 SVGIG (reference sequence). The CDR3 coding sequence is TGTGTTTCTACGGGCTCTGGAAACACCATATATTTT. It encodes CVSTGSGNTIYF.

This clonotype showed up just a few times. V gene TRBV27 combines with J gene TRBJ1-1; D is unclear. Germline V gene sequence: CDR1 MNHEY, CDR2 SMNVEV (reference sequence). The germline V and J ends were trimmed by 8 bases and 4 bases, with 8 bases remaining between them. The CDR3 extends over 11 amino acids. CDR3 residues: CASRYSTEAFF. CDR3 DNA sequence: TGTGCCAGCCGGTACAGCACTGAAGCTTTCTTT.

This clonotype has more than one count but fewer than ten. The chain uses TRBV6-2 or TRBV6-3 and TRBJ2-4; the D gene is possibly TRBD2 (6 bases). The CDR3 has 13 residues. V was shortened by 6 bases and J by 7 bases, with 13 bases between the two germline ends. Germline CDR1 reads MNHEY; CDR2 reads SVGEGT. CDR3 in amino acids: CASRTTGANIQYF. CDR3 coding DNA: TGTGCCAGCAGGACGACGGGAGCGAACATTCAGTACTTC.

The chain has TRBV15 and TRBJ2-1; D unresolved. The CDR3 has 15 residues. Trimming pared 5 bases from V and 0 bases from J, leaving 11 bases between. CDR1 and CDR2 (germline): LNHNV, YYDKDF (reference sequence). The chain's CDR3 is CATSGSLGSYNEQFF. DNA of the CDR3: TGTGCCACCAGCGGCAGCCTCGGCTCCTACAATGAGCAGTTCTTC.